This TCR beta chain was profiled in a study of breast tumors, draining lymph nodes, adjacent tissues. Study outcomes and limitations: Data fit most tumor T cells coming from lymph node, expanding in tumor. Compared with basal-like, luminal-like tumors shared significantly more repertoire with nontumor tissue.

TCRdb processed the multiplex PCR reads anew with MiXCR; each CDR3 protein has one entry. The table shows more than 250,000 distinct CDR3 sequences, with around 31% occurring only once. This CDR3 has 13 amino acids. V was clipped by 7 bases and J by 5 bases, with 14 bases between them. Germline-derived CDR1 and CDR2 are MGHDK and SYGVNS. Breast cancer patients provided tissue from their axillary draining lymph nodes. Ten or more counts support this clonotype. Antigen unknown. Sequencing was done on a sample of axillary lymph node tissue. The TCR comes from a female donor with breast cancer. Some clones in this sample may be carry-over from other donors' samples. The rearrangement uses TRBV25-1 and TRBJ2-5; weak D call: TRBD1 (7 bases). The CDR3 is CASTPRGAETQYF. The CDR3 DNA sequence: TGTGCCAGCACCCCCAGGGGGGCTGAGACCCAGTACTTC. Looking up the rest from reference TRBV25-1 and TRBJ2-5 gives the full variable domain: EADIYQTPRYLVIGTGKKITLECSQTMGHDKMYWYQQDPGMELHLIHYSYGVNSTEKGDLSSESTVSRIRTEHFPLTLESARPSHTSQYLCASTPRGAETQYFGPGTRLLVL.